This entry lists 27 T cell receptor beta chains sequenced from one sample in a study of shared clonotypes between healthy human individuals. Using immunoSEQ multiplex PCR, the repertoire was profiled, and TCRdb retains in-frame clones only, with some absent. The data hold around 1.4 million clones, with just under 99% observed a single time. Sequencing was carried out using naive CD4+ T cells sorted from blood. Subset meaning: CD45RA+ positively selected. The receptors originated from a man aged 25 to 40 in good health.

The chain is built from TRBV15 and TRBJ1-5; no clear D. CDR3 length: 15 residues. Germline-derived CDR1 and CDR2 are LNHNV and YYDKDF (reference sequence). The germline V and J ends were trimmed by 0 bases and 3 bases, with 9 bases remaining between them. CDR3 residues: CATSRDPPDNQPQHF. The CDR3 nucleotides are TGTGCCACCAGCAGAGATCCGCCAGACAATCAGCCCCAGCATTTT. Variable domain in full (rest from reference TRBV15 and TRBJ1-5): DAMVIQNPRYQVTQFGKPVTLSCSQTLNHNVMYWYQQKSSQAPKLLFHYYDKDFNNEADTPDNFQSRRPNTSFCFLDIRSPGLGDTAMYLCATSRDPPDNQPQHFGDGTRLSIL.

This chain uses TRBV21-1 with TRBJ2-1; the D call TRBD2 from the table was never checked on the DNA. TRBV21-1 is labeled a pseudogene. The CDR3 extends over 19 amino acids. The CDR3 loop is CASTALSGLAGEYYNEQFF. CDR3 in DNA: TGTGCCAGCACAGCCCTATCGGGACTAGCGGGAGAGTACTACAATGAGCAGTTCTTC.

The V gene is TRBV18, the J gene TRBJ2-1, with D possibly TRBD1 on 5 matching bases. The V gene lost 3 bases and the J gene lost 5 bases, with 14 bases spanning the gap. Germline V lookup: CDR1 KGHSH, CDR2 LQKENI. This CDR3 is built from 15 residues. The CDR3 DNA reads TGTGCCAGCTCACCGGGCCAGGGTACCAACAATGAGCAGTTCTTC. The encoded protein is CASSPGQGTNNEQFF.

The V and J genes are TRBV18 and TRBJ1-1; a weak D match, TRBD1 (5 bases). Per germline, CDR1 KGHSH and CDR2 LQKENI. The CDR3 covers 13 residues. V dropped 0 bases and J dropped 7 bases, with 9 bases sitting between them. The CDR3, as DNA: TGTGCCAGCTCACCACCGGCCGACAGTGAAGCTTTCTTT. It specifies CASSPPADSEAFF.

V is TRBV4-1 and J is TRBJ2-2, with D perhaps being TRBD1 or TRBD2 (6 bases each). The ends were cut back, 3 bases at V and 6 bases at J, with 26 bases in the middle. Looked up from germline, CDR1 is MGHRA and CDR2 is YSYEKL. This CDR3 is built from 19 residues. The CDR3 nucleotides read TGCGCCAGCAGCCAGGATTTATGGGGGGCGGGTGTCTCGTCCGGGGAGCTGTTTTTT. Its protein is CASSQDLWGAGVSSGELFF.

V usage is TRBV2 and J usage is TRBJ1-1; D not certain. Germline CDR1 is SNHLY and CDR2 is FYNNEI. The CDR3 covers 13 residues. The V end was cut by 3 bases, the J end by 4 bases, with 9 bases between. CDR3 loop: CASSDQVGTEAFF. The CDR3 DNA follows: TGTGCCAGCAGTGATCAGGTTGGCACTGAAGCTTTCTTT.

The chain joins TRBV4-2 to TRBJ2-1, with 13 bases fitting TRBD2. V dropped 3 bases and J dropped 7; count of bases not matched to a gene: 6. CDR1 and CDR2 (germline): LGHNA, YNFKEQ. The CDR3 has 16 residues. Here the CDR3 reads CASSQLLAGGPNEQFF. The CDR3, as DNA: TGTGCCAGCAGCCAGTTACTAGCGGGAGGGCCAAATGAGCAGTTCTTC.

In DNA form, the CDR3 reads TGTGCCATCAGTGGGAGCACTGGAAACACCATATATTTT. This encodes CAISGSTGNTIYF. The chain carries TRBV10-3 and TRBJ1-3; D not resolved. The germline V gene has CDR1 ENHRY and CDR2 SYGVKD. The CDR3 extends over 13 amino acids. V was pared by 4 bases and J by 2 bases, with 6 bases between.

The gene calls are TRBV6-1 and TRBJ2-7, with TRBD2 matching 9 bases. The CDR3 spans 16 residues. The J segment lost 4 bases and the V segment lost 4 bases, leaving 11 bases of the junction unmatched. Looked up from germline, CDR1 is MNHNS and CDR2 is SASEGT. The CDR3 is CASSASVAGAPYEQYF. The CDR3 DNA reads as TGTGCCAGCAGTGCGTCCGTAGCGGGGGCCCCGTACGAGCAGTACTTC.

This rearrangement joins TRBV11-2 to TRBJ1-2; D is possibly TRBD1 (5 bases). CDR3 length equals 16 residues. Germline-derived CDR1 and CDR2 are SGHAT and FQNNGV. Between the trimmed V and J ends, which lost 6 bases and 3 bases, there was a span of 20 bases. CDR3 region: CASSSLPIRDDYGYTF. The CDR3 DNA is TGTGCCAGCAGTTCTCTCCCTATAAGGGACGACTATGGCTACACCTTC.

This rearrangement joins TRBV2 to TRBJ2-1; D call uncertain. CDR1 SNHLY and CDR2 FYNNEI come from the germline V gene. The CDR3 runs to 11 residues. V lost 6 bases to trimming and J lost 10 bases, with 10 bases between them. CDR3 protein: CASSSLPEQFF. The CDR3 coding sequence is TGTGCCAGCAGCAGCCTCCCCGAGCAGTTCTTC. The full variable domain, with the rest looked up from reference TRBV2 and TRBJ2-1, is EPEVTQTPSHQVTQMGQEVILRCVPISNHLYFYWYRQILGQKVEFLVSFYNNEISEKSEIFDDQFSVERPDGSNFTLKIRSTKLEDSAMYFCASSSLPEQFFGPGTRLTVL.

The rearrangement uses TRBV7-6 and TRBJ2-3; tentative D call: TRBD2 (5 bases). Germline CDR1 SGHVS, CDR2 FNYEAQ. The CDR3 is made up of 16 amino acids. The V end was cut by 1 base, the J end by 0 bases, with 11 bases between. The CDR3 nucleotides are TGTGCCAGCAGCTTAGGCAATAGCGAAAGCACAGATACGCAGTATTTT. Translating it yields CASSLGNSESTDTQYF.

This chain links TRBV18 with TRBJ1-4; possibly TRBD1 for D (6 bases). The V end was cut by 3 bases, the J end by 15 bases, with 23 bases between. The CDR3 is made up of 15 amino acids. Germline assignment: CDR1 KGHSH and CDR2 LQKENI. CDR3 DNA sequence: TGTGCCAGCTCACCTCTAGACAGGTGGGGCGACGGAGTGTTTTTT. Protein product: CASSPLDRWGDGVFF.

This chain links TRBV6-1 with TRBJ2-7, with TRBD1 identical over 8 bases. The germline V gene encodes CDR1 MNHNS and CDR2 SASEGT. Losses at the gene ends were 4 bases for V and 2 bases for J; bases not matched to a gene: 4. The CDR3 contains 14 residues. The CDR3 DNA is TGTGCCAGCAGTGGAGGGACAGGTACCTACGAGCAGTACTTC. This sequence encodes CASSGGTGTYEQYF.

The chain is built from TRBV6-1 and TRBJ1-5; D gene uncertain. The CDR3 runs 11 residues. Between the trimmed V and J ends, which lost 6 bases and 8 bases, there was a span of 8 bases. Germline V gene lookup returns CDR1 MNHNS and CDR2 SASEGT. The CDR3 DNA follows: TGTGCCAGCAGCACCTTAGAGCCCCAGCATTTT. Its protein product is CASSTLEPQHF.

The gene calls are TRBV7-9 and TRBJ2-5, with 8 bases aligning to TRBD2. Germline V gene lookup returns CDR1 SEHNR and CDR2 FQNEAQ (reference sequence). The CDR3 consists of 18 residues. J gave up 1 base and V 7 bases, and 17 bases lay outside the gene matches. CDR3 amino acids: CASTSLVRGLDLQETQYF. CDR3 DNA: TGTGCCAGCACTTCCCTGGTCAGGGGACTAGATCTCCAAGAGACCCAGTACTTC.

This clone came up once. CDR3: CAWSVGDEQYF. CDR3 DNA sequence: TGTGCCTGGAGTGTAGGGGATGAGCAGTACTTC. V is TRBV30 and J is TRBJ2-7; possibly TRBD1 for D (5 bases). CDR1 GTSNPN and CDR2 SVGIG come from the germline V gene (reference sequence). Trimming pared 0 bases from V and 7 bases from J, leaving 7 bases between. This CDR3 has 11 residues.

In the case of this clone: The junction and the germline gene differ at one end; a read error may be behind it. The J gene is TRBJ2-1, the V gene TRBV15; 8 bases map to TRBD2. This CDR3 spans 16 amino acids. The germline V gene encodes CDR1 LNHNV and CDR2 YYDKDF (reference sequence). The CDR3 DNA is TGTGCCACCAGCAGAGGGACTAGCCGGGGCTACGATGAGCAGTTCTTC. Translating it yields CATSRGTSRGYDEQFF.

This rearrangement joins TRBV30 to TRBJ2-7, with 7 bases that match TRBD1. The CDR3 runs 14 residues. Germline CDR1 is GTSNPN and CDR2 is SVGIG (reference sequence). The V and J ends lost 3 bases and 1 base, in that order; junction bases with no gene match: 6. Here the CDR3 DNA reads TGTGCCTGGAGAAACCGGGACAGTTCCTACGAGCAGTACTTC. This sequence encodes CAWRNRDSSYEQYF.

The chain employs TRBV5-1 and TRBJ2-5; TRBD1 matches at 10 bases. Trimming at V came to 10 bases and at J to 4 bases, leaving 13 bases not matched to a gene. Per germline, CDR1 SGHRS and CDR2 YFSETQ. The length of the CDR3 is 15 residues. The CDR3 spells CACIADRGLGETQYF. CDR3 DNA: TGCGCCTGCATTGCCGACAGGGGGCTTGGAGAGACCCAGTACTTC.

The chain's CDR3 is CASSPVRPGQPQHF. The DNA of the CDR3 is TGTGCCAGCAGTCCGGTAAGGCCTGGTCAGCCCCAGCATTTT. The chain recombines TRBV6-5 with TRBJ1-5; D ambiguous. V dropped 5 bases and J dropped 6 bases, with 14 bases sitting between them. This CDR3 region has 14 residues. Germline CDR1 reads MNHEY; CDR2 reads SVGAGI.

The chain combines TRBV7-9 with TRBJ2-1, with 9 positions matching TRBD2. Germline V gene lookup returns CDR1 SEHNR and CDR2 FQNEAQ (reference sequence). Unmatched junction bases numbered 11, after V lost 6 bases and J lost 8 bases. The CDR3 runs to 15 residues. The CDR3 spells CASSLGFSGSHEQFF. DNA of the CDR3: TGTGCCAGCAGTTTGGGGTTTAGCGGGAGTCATGAGCAGTTCTTC.

The CDR3 region is CASSFRWAVYNEQFF. The CDR3 region has the DNA TGTGCCAGCAGTTTTCGTTGGGCTGTTTACAATGAGCAGTTCTTC. The J gene is TRBJ2-1, the V gene TRBV28, with no clear D. Germline CDR1 MDHEN, CDR2 SYDVKM. The V end lost 3 bases, the J end lost 4 bases, and 13 bases lay between the germline ends. This CDR3 comprises 15 residues.

CDR3 amino acids: CASSQGSNQPQHF. CDR3 DNA: TGTGCCAGCAGCCAAGGAAGCAATCAGCCCCAGCATTTT. The genes are TRBV14 and TRBJ1-5; D unclear. Per the germline V gene, CDR1 is SGHDN and CDR2 is FVKESK. V shed 1 base and J shed 1 base, with 2 bases lying between them. The CDR3 contains 13 residues.

To note about this clone: Other DNA sequences in the sample encode the same CDR3. The chain recombines TRBV9 with TRBJ2-7, with 11 bases that match TRBD2. Germline V lookup: CDR1 SGDLS, CDR2 YYNGEE. This CDR3 has 15 residues. Unmatched junction bases numbered 2, after V lost 3 bases and J lost 0 bases. The CDR3 DNA is TGTGCCAGCAGCGCCGGGACTAGCGGCTCCTACGAGCAGTACTTC. Amino acids: CASSAGTSGSYEQYF. The complete variable domain, with remaining parts taken from reference TRBV9 and TRBJ2-7, reads DSGVTQTPKHLITATGQRVTLRCSPRSGDLSVYWYQQSLDQGLQFLIQYYNGEERAKGNILERFSAQQFPDLHSELNLSSLELGDSALYFCASSAGTSGSYEQYFGPGTRLTVT.

V usage is TRBV18 and J usage is TRBJ1-1; D gene unclear. V was cut by 0 bases and J by 1 base, with 15 bases left in between. The CDR3 spans 17 residues. CDR1 and CDR2 (germline): KGHSH, LQKENI. CDR3 nucleotides: TGTGCCAGCTCACCACCGGTTGGAGGAATGAAGAACACTGAAGCTTTCTTT. It specifies CASSPPVGGMKNTEAFF.

V and J are TRBV7-7 and TRBJ2-5; D is unclear. CDR1 is SSHAT and CDR2 is FNYEAQ in the germline V gene (reference sequence). Trimming took off 5 bases at V and 5 bases at J, with 15 bases between the two ends. This CDR3 is built from 14 residues. CDR3 sequence: CASSDRLDEETQYF. In DNA, the CDR3 is TGTGCCAGCAGCGACCGACTCGATGAGGAGACCCAGTACTTC.